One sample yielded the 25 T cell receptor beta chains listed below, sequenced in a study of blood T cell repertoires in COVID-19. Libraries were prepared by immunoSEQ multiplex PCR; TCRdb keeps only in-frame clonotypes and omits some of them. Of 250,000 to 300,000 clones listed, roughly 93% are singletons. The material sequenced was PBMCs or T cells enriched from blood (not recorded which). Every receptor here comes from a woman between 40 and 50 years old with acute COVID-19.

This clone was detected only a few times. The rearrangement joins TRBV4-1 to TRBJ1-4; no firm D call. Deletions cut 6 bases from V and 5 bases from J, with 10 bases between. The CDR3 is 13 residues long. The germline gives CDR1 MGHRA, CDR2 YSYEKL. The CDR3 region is CASSRSRNEKLFF. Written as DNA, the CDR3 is TGCGCCAGCAGTAGGAGTCGAAATGAAAAACTGTTTTTT.

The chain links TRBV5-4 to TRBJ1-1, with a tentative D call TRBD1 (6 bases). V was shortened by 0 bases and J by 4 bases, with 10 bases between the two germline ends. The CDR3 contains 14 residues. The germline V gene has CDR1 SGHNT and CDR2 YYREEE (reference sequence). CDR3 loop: CASSLDRAATEAFF. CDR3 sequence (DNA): TGTGCCAGCAGCTTGGACAGGGCGGCCACTGAAGCTTTCTTT.

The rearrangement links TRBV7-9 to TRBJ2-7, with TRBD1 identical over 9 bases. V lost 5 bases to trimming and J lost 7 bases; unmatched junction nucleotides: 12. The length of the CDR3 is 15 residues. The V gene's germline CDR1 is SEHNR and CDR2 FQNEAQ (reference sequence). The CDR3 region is CASSRGQGPPGEQYF. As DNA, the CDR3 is TGTGCCAGCAGCAGGGGACAGGGCCCCCCTGGGGAGCAGTACTTC.

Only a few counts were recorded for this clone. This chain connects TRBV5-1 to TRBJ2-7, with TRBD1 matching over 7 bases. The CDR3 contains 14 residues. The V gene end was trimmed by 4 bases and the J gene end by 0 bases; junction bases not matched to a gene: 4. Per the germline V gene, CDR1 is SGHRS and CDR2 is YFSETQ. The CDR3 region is CASSPGDSSYEQYF. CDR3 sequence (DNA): TGCGCCAGCAGCCCCGGGGACAGCTCCTACGAGCAGTACTTC.

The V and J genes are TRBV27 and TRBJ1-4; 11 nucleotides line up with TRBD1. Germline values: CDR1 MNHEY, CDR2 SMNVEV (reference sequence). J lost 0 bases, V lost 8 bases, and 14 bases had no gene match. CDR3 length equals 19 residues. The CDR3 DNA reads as TGTGCCAGCCCCGGGAAGGGACAGGGGGAAGAGGCAACTAATGAAAAACTGTTTTTT. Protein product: CASPGKGQGEEATNEKLFF. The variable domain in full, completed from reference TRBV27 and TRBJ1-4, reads EAQVTQNPRYLITVTGKKLTVTCSQNMNHEYMSWYRQDPGLGLRQIYYSMNVEVTDKGDVPEGYKVSRKEKRNFPLILESPSPNQTSLYFCASPGKGQGEEATNEKLFFGSGTQLSVL.

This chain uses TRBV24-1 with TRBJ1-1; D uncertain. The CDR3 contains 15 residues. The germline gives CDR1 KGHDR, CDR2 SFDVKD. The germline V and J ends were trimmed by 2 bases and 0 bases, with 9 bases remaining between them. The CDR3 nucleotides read TGTGCCACCAGTGATTCGAGAGGGATGAACACTGAAGCTTTCTTT. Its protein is CATSDSRGMNTEAFF.

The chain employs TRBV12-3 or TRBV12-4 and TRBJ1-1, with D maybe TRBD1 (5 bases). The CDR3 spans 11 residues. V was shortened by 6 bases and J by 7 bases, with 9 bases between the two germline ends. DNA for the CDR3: TGTGCCAGCAGCATGGGGGGTGAAGCTTTCTTT. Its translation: CASSMGGEAFF.

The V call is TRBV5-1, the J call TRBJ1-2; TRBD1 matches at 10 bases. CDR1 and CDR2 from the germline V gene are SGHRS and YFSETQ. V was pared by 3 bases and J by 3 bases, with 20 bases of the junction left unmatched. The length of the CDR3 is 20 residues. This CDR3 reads CASSSSSAGTGAAGYYGYTF. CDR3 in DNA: TGCGCCAGCAGCTCATCGTCCGCGGGGACAGGGGCCGCGGGTTACTATGGCTACACCTTC.

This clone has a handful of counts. DNA for the CDR3: TGTGCCAGCAGCCAAGTGGGTCCGGGGTGGTGGGAGACCCAGTACTTC. It codes for CASSQVGPGWWETQYF. The chain employs TRBV3-1 (or the pseudogene TRBV3-2) and TRBJ2-5; TRBD2 is a possible D gene (5 bases). Trimming removed 1 base from V and 5 bases from J, with 17 bases in between. The CDR3 contains 16 residues. Looked up from germline, CDR1 is LGHDT and CDR2 is YNNKEL (reference sequence).

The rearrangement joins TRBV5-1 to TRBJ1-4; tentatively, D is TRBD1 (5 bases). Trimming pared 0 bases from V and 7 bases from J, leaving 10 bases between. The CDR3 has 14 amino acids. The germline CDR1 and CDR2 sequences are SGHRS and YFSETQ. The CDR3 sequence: CASSLGQGGEKLFF. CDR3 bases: TGCGCCAGCAGCTTGGGGCAGGGTGGTGAAAAACTGTTTTTT.

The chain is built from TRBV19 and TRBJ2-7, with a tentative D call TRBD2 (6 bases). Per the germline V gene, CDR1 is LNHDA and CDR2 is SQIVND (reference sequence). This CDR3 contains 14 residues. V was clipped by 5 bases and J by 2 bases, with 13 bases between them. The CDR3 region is CASSAISGAYEQYF. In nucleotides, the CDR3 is TGTGCCAGTAGTGCCATCTCGGGGGCCTACGAGCAGTACTTC.

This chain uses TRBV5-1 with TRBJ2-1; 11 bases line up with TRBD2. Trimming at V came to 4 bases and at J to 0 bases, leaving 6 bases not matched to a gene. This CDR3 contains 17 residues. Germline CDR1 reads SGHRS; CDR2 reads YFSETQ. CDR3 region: CASSGGLAESSYNEQFF. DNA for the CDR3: TGCGCCAGCAGCGGGGGACTAGCGGAGAGCTCCTACAATGAGCAGTTCTTC. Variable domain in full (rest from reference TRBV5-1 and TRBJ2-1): KAGVTQTPRYLIKTRGQQVTLSCSPISGHRSVSWYQQTPGQGLQFLFEYFSETQRNKGNFPGRFSGRQFSNSRSEMNVSTLELGDSALYLCASSGGLAESSYNEQFFGPGTRLTVL.

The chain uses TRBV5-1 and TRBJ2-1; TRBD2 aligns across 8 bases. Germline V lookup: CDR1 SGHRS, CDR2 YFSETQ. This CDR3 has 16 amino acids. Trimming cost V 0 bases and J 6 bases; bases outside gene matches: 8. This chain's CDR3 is CASSLEGGAGGNEQFF. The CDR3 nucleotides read TGCGCCAGCAGCTTGGAGGGTGGGGCGGGAGGCAATGAGCAGTTCTTC.

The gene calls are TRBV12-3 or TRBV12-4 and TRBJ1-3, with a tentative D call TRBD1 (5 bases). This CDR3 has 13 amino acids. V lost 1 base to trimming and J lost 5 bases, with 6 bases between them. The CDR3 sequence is CASSLVGRNTIYF. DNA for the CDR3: TGTGCCAGCAGTTTAGTGGGGCGAAACACCATATATTTT.

Here the CDR3 reads CASSFRRGSTDTQYF. The CDR3 DNA is TGTGCCAGCAGTTTTAGGCGGGGGAGCACAGATACGCAGTATTTT. The chain is built from TRBV27 and TRBJ2-3; 7 bases align to TRBD2. Looked up from germline, CDR1 is MNHEY and CDR2 is SMNVEV (reference sequence). Trimming took 3 bases from V and 0 from J; bases not matched to a gene: 3. The CDR3 sequence is 15 residues long.

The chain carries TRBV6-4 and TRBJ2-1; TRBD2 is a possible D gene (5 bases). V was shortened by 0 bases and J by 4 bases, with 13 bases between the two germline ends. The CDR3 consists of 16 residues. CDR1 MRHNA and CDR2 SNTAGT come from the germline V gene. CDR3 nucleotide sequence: TGTGCCAGCAGTGACTCATCGGGCGGGTATTACAATGAGCAGTTCTTC. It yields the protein CASSDSSGGYYNEQFF.

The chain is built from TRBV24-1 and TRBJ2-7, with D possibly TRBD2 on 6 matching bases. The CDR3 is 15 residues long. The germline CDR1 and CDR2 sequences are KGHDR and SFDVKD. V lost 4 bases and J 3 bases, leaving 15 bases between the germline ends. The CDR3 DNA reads TGTGCCACCAGTGAGGGCCGGGACTCGCACTACGAGCAGTACTTC. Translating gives CATSEGRDSHYEQYF.

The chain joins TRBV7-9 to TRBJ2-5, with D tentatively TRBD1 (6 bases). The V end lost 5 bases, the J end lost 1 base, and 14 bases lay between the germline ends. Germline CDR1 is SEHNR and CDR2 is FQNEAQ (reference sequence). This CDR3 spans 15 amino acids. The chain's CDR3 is CASSTIRGTQETQYF. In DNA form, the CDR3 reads TGTGCCAGCAGCACGATTAGGGGGACCCAAGAGACCCAGTACTTC. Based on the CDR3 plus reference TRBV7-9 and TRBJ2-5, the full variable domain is DTGVSQNPRHKITKRGQNVTFRCDPISEHNRLYWYRQTLGQGPEFLTYFQNEAQLEKSRLLSDRFSAERPKGSFSTLEIQRTEQGDSAMYLCASSTIRGTQETQYFGPGTRLLVL.

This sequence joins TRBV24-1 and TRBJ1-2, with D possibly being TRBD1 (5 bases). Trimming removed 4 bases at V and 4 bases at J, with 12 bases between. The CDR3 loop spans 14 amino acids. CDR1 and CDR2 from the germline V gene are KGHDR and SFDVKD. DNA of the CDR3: TGTGCCACCAGTGACCCGGGACTGGCCTATGGCTACACCTTC. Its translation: CATSDPGLAYGYTF.

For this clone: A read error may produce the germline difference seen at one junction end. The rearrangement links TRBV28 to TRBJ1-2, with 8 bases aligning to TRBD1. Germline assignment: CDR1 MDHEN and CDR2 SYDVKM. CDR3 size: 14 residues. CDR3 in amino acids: CASSPQGAYYGYTF. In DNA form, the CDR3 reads TGTGCCAGCAGTCCCCAGGGGGCTTACTACGGCTACACCTTC.

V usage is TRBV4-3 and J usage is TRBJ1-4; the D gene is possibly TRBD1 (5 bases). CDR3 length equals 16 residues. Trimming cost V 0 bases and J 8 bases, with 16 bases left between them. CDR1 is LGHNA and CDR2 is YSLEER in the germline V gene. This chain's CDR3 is CASSQDGLARGEKLFF. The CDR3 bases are TGCGCCAGCAGCCAAGATGGACTGGCGCGGGGGGAAAAACTGTTTTTT.

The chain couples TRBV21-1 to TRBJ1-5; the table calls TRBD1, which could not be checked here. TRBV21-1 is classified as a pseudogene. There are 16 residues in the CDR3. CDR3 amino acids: CASSTSGKLRCRPQHF. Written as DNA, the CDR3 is TGTGCCAGCAGCACCTCAGGAAAACTTAGGTGTCGGCCCCAGCATTTT.

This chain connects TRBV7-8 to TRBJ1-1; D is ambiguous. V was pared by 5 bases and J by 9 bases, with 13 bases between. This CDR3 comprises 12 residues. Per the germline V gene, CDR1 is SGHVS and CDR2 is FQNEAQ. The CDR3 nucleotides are TGTGCCAGCAGCCCCATAGGAGTTAAAGCTTTCTTT. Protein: CASSPIGVKAFF.

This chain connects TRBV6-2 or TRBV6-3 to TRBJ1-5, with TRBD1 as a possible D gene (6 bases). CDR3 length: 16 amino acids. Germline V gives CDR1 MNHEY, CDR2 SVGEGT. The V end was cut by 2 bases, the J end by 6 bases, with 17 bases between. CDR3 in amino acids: CASSYPRGGLGQPQHF. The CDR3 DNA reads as TGTGCCAGCAGTTACCCGCGGGGGGGCTTGGGTCAGCCCCAGCATTTT.

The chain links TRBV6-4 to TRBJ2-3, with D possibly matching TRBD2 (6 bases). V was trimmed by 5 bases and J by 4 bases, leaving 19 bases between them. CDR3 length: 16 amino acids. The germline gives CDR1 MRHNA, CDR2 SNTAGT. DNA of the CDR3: TGTGCCAGCAGTAAAACATCACTAGCCAGCGCAGATACGCAGTATTTT. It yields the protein CASSKTSLASADTQYF.